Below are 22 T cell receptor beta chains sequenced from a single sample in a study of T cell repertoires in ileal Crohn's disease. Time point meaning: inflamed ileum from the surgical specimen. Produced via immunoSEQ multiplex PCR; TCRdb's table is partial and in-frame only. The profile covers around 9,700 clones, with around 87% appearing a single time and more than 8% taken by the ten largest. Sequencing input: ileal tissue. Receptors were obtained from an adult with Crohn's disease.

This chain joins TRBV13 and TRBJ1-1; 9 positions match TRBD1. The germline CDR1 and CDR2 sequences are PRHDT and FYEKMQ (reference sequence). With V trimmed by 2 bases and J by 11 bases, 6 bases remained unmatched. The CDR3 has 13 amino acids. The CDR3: CASSLFGTGSAFF. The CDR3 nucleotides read TGTGCCAGCAGCTTATTTGGGACAGGGTCGGCTTTCTTT. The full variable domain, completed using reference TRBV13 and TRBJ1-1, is AAGVIQSPRHLIKEKRETATLKCYPIPRHDTVYWYQQGPGQDPQFLISFYEKMQSDKGSIPDRFSAQQFSDYHSELNMSSLELGDSALYFCASSLFGTGSAFFGQGTRLTVV.

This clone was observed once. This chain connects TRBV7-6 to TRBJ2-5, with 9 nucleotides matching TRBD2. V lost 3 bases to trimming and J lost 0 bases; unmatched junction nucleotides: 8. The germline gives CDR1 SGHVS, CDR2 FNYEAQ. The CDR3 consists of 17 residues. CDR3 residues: CASSFGSSGTYQETQYF. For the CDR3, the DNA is TGTGCCAGCAGCTTTGGATCTAGCGGGACGTACCAAGAGACCCAGTACTTC.

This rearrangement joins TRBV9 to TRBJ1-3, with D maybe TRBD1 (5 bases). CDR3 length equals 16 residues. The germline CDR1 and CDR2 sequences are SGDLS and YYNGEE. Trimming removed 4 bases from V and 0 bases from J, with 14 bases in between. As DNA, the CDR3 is TGTGCCAGCAGCCAACCCAGGGCTTCCTCTGGAAACACCATATATTTT. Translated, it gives CASSQPRASSGNTIYF. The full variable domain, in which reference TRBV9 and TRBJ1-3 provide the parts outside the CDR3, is DSGVTQTPKHLITATGQRVTLRCSPRSGDLSVYWYQQSLDQGLQFLIQYYNGEERAKGNILERFSAQQFPDLHSELNLSSLELGDSALYFCASSQPRASSGNTIYFGEGSWLTVV.

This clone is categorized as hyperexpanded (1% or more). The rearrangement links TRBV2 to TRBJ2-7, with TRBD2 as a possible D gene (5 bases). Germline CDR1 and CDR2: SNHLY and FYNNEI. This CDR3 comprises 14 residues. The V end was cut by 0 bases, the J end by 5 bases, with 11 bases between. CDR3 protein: CASSEAGVEDEQYV. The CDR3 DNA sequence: TGTGCCAGCAGTGAAGCCGGGGTGGAGGACGAGCAGTACGTC.

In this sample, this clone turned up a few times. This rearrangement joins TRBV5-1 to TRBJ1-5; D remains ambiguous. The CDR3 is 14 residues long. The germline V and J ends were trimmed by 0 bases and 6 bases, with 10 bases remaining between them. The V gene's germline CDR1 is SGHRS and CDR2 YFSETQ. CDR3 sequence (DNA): TGCGCCAGCAGCTTGGCGGGCAACGGTCAGCCCCAGCATTTT. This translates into CASSLAGNGQPQHF.

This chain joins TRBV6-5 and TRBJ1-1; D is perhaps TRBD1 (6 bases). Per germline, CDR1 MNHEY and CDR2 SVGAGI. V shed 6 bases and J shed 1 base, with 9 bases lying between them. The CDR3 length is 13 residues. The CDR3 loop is CASSRDTNTEAFF. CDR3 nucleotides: TGTGCCAGCAGCCGGGACACGAACACTGAAGCTTTCTTT.

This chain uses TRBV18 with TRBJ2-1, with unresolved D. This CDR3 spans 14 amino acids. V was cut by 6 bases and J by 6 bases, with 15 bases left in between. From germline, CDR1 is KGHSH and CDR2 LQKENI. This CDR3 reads CASSDLTGANEQFF. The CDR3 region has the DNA TGTGCCAGCTCCGACCTGACTGGCGCCAATGAGCAGTTCTTC.

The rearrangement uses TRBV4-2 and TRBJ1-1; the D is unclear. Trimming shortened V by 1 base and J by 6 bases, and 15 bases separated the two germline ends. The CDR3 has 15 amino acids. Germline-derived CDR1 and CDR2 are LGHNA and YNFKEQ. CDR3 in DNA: TGTGCCAGCAGCCAAGTCGGGGTGGGAGGACCTGAAGCTTTCTTT. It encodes CASSQVGVGGPEAFF.

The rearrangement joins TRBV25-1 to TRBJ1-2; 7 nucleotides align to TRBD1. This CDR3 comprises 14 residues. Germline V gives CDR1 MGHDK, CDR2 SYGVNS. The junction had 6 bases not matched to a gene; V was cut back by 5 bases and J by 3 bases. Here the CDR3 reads CASSPIQGHYGYTF. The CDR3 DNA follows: TGTGCCAGCAGTCCAATACAGGGGCACTATGGCTACACCTTC.

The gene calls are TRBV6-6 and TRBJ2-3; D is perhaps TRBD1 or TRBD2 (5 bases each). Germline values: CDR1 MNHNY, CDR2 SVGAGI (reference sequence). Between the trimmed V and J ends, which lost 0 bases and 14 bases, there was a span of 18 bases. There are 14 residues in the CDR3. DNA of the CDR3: TGTGCCAGCAGTTACTCCACCGGGGACCCAAATCGGTATTTT. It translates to CASSYSTGDPNRYF.

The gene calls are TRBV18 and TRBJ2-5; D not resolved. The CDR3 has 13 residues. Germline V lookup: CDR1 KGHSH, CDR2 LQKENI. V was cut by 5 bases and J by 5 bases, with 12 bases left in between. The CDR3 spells CASSNNRDETQYF. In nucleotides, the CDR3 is TGTGCCAGCTCAAATAACCGAGACGAGACCCAGTACTTC.

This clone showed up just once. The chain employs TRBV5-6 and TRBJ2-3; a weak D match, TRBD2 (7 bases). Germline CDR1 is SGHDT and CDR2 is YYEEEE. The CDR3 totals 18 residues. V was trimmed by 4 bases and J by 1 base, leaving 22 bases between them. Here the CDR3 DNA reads TGTGCCAGCAGCGCGGATGGGGGGGCGGGCAGTCGCACAGATACGCAGTATTTT. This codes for CASSADGGAGSRTDTQYF.

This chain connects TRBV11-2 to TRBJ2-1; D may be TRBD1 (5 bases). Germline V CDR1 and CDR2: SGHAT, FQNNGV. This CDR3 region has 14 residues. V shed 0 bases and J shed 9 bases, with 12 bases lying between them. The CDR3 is CASSLERQPIEQFF. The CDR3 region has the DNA TGTGCCAGCAGCTTAGAAAGACAGCCGATTGAGCAGTTCTTC.

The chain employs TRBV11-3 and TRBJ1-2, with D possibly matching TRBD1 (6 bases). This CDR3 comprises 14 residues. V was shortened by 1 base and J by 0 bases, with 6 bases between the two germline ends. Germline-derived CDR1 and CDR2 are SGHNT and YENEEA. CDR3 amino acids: CASSLGTANYGYTF. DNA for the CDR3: TGTGCCAGCAGCTTAGGGACAGCTAACTATGGCTACACCTTC. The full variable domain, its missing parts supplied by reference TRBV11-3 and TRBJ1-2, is EAGVVQSPRYKIIEKKQPVAFWCNPISGHNTLYWYLQNLGQGPELLIRYENEEAVDDSQLPKDRFSAERLKGVDSTLKIQPAELGDSAVYLCASSLGTANYGYTFGSGTRLTVV.

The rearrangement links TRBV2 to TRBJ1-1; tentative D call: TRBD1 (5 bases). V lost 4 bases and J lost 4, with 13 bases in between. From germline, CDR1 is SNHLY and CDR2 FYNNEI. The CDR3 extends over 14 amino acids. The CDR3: CASSVYGAATEAFF. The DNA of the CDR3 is TGTGCCAGCAGTGTTTATGGGGCAGCCACTGAAGCTTTCTTT.

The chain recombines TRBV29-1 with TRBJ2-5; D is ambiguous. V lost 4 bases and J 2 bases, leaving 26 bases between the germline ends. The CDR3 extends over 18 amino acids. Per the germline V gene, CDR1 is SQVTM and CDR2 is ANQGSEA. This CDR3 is CSVVASLAAHATQETQYF. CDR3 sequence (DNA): TGCAGCGTTGTCGCCTCATTAGCAGCTCACGCCACTCAAGAGACCCAGTACTTC.

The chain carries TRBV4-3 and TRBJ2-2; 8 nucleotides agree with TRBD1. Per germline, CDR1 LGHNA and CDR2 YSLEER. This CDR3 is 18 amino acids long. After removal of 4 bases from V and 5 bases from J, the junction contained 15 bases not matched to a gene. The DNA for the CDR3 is TGCGCCAGCAGCCGAGCCCCTTGGGGACAGGACTCAACCGGGGAGCTGTTTTTT. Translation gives CASSRAPWGQDSTGELFF.

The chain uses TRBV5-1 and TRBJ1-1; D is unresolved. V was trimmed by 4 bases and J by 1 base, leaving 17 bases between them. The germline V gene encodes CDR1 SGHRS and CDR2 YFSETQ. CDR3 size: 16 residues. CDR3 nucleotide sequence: TGCGCCAGCAGCCCTACAAATTGGCGGGGGAACACTGAAGCTTTCTTT. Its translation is CASSPTNWRGNTEAFF.

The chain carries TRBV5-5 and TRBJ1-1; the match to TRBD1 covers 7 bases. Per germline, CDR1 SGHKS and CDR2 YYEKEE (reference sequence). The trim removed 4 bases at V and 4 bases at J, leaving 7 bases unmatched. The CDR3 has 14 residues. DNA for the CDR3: TGTGCCAGCAGCCAAAAGGGGGCCGGCACTGAAGCTTTCTTT. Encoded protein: CASSQKGAGTEAFF.

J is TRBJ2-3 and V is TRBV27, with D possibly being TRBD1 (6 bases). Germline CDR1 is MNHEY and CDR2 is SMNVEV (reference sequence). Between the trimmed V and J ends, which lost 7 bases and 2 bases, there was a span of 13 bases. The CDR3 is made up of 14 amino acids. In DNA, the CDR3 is TGTGCCAGCACCCAGAGGGGGTACACAGATACGCAGTATTTT. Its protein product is CASTQRGYTDTQYF.

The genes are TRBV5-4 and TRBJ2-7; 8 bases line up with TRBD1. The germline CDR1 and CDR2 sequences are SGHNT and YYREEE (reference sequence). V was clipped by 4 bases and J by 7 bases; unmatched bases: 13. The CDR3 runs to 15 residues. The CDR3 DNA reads TGTGCCAGCAGCGCCGGGACAGGAAGGCTAGGAGAGCAGTACGTC. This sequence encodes CASSAGTGRLGEQYV.

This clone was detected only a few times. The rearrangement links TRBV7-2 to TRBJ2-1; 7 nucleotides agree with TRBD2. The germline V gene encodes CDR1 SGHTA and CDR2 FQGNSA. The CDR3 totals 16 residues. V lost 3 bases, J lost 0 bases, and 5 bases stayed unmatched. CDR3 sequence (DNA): TGTGCCAGCAGCTTCCGCGGGGGTAGCTCCTACAATGAGCAGTTCTTC. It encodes CASSFRGGSSYNEQFF. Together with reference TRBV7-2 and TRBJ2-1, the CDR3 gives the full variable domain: GAGVSQSPSNKVTEKGKDVELRCDPISGHTALYWYRQSLGQGLEFLIYFQGNSAPDKSGLPSDRFSAERTGGSVSTLTIQRTQQEDSAVYLCASSFRGGSSYNEQFFGPGTRLTVL.